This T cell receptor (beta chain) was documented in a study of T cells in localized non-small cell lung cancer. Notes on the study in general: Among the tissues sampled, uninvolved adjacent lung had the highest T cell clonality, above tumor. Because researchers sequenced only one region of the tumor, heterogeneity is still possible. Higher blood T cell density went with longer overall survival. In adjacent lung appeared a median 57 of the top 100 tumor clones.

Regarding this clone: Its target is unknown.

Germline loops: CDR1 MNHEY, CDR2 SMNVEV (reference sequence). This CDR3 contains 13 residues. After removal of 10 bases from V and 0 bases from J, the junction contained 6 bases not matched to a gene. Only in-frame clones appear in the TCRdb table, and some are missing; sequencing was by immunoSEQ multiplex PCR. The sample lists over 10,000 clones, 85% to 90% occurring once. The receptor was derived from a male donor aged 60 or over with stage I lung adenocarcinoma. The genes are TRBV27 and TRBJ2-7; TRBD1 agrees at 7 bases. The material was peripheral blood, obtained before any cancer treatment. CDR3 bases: TGTGCCACCATGACAGGGTACTCCTACGAGCAGTACTTC. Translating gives CATMTGYSYEQYF.